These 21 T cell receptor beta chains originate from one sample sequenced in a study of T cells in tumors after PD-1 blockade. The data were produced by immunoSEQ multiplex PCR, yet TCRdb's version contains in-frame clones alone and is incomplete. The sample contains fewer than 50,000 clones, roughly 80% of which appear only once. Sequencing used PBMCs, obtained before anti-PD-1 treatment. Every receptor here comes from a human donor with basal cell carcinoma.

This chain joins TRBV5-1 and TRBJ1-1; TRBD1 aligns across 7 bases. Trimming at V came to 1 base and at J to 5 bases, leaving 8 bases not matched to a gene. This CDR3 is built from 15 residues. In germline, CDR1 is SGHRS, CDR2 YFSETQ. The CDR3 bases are TGCGCCAGCAGCTTGTCTCCAGGGGGTTTTACTGAAGCTTTCTTT. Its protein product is CASSLSPGGFTEAFF.

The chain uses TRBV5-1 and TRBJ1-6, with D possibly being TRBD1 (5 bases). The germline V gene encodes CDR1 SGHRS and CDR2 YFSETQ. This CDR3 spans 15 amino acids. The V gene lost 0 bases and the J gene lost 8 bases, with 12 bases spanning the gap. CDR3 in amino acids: CASSLDPGTYSPLHF. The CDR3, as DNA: TGCGCCAGCAGCTTGGATCCAGGGACGTATTCACCCCTCCACTTT.

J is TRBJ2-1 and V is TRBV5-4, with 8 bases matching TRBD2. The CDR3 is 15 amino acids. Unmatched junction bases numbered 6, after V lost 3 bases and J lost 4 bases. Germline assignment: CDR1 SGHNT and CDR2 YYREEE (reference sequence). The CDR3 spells CASSSGGGQYNEQFF. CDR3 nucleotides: TGTGCCAGCAGCTCGGGCGGGGGGCAGTACAATGAGCAGTTCTTC.

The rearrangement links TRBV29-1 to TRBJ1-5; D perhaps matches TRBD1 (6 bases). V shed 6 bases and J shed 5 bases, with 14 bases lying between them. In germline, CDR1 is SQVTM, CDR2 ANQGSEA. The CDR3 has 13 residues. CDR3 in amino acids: CSVLQGMDQPQHF. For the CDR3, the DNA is TGCAGCGTGTTACAGGGTATGGATCAGCCCCAGCATTTT.

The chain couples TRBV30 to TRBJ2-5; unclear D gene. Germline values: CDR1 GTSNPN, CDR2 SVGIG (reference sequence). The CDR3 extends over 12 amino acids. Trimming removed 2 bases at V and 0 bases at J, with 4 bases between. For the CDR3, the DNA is TGTGCCTGGAGTTTATACCAAGAGACCCAGTACTTC. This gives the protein CAWSLYQETQYF. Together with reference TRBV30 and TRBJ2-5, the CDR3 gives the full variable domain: SQTIHQWPATLVQPVGSPLSLECTVEGTSNPNLYWYRQAAGRGLQLLFYSVGIGQISSEVPQNLSASRPQDRQFILSSKKLLLSDSGFYLCAWSLYQETQYFGPGTRLLVL.

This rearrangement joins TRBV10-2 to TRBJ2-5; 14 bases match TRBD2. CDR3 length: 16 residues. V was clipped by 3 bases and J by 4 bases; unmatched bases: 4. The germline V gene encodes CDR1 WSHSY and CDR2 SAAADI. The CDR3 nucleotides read TGCGCCAGCAGTGACCCCGGGACTAGCGGGGGAGAGACCCAGTACTTC. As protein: CASSDPGTSGGETQYF.

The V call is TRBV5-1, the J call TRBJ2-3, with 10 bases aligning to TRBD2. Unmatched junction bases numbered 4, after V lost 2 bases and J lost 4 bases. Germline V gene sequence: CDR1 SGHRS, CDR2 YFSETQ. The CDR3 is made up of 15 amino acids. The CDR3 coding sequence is TGCGCCAGCAGCTTAGCGGGGGGGCCGGCAGATACGCAGTATTTT. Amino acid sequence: CASSLAGGPADTQYF.

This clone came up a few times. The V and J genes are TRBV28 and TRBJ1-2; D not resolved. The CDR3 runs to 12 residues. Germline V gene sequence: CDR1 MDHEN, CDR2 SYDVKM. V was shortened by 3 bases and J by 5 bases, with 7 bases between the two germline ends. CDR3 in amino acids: CASSFEGYGYTF. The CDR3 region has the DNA TGTGCCAGCAGTTTTGAAGGATATGGCTACACCTTC.

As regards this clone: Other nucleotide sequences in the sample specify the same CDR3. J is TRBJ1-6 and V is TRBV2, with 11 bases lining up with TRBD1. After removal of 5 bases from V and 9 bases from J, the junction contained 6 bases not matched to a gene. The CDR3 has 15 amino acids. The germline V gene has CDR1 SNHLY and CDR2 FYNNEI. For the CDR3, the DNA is TGTGCCAGCAGTCCTCCGGGACAGGGGGGTTCACCCCTCCACTTT. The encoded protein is CASSPPGQGGSPLHF.

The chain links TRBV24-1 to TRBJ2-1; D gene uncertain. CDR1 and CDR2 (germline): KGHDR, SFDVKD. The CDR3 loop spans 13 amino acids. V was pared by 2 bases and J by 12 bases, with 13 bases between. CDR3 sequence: CATSDSYLNRQFF. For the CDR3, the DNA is TGTGCCACCAGTGATTCCTATCTAAACAGGCAGTTCTTC.

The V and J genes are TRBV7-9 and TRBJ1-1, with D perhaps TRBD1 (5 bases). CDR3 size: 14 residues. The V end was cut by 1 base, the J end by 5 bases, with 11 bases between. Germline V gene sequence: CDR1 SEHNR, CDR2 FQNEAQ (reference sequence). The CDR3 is CASSLEGARTEAFF. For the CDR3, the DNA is TGTGCCAGCAGCTTAGAAGGGGCGCGAACTGAAGCTTTCTTT.

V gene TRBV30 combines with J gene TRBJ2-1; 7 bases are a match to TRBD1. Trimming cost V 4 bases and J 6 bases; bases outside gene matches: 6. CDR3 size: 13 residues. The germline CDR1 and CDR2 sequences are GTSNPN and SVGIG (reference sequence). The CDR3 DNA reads TGTGCCTGGAAGGTTACAGGGGCCAATGAGCAGTTCTTC. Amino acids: CAWKVTGANEQFF.

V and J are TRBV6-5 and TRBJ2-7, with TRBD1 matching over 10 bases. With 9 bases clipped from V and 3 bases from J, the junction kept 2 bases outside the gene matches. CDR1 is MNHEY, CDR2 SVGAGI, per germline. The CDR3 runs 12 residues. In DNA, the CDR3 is TGTGCCAGTGGGACAGGGGACTACGAGCAGTACTTC. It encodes CASGTGDYEQYF.

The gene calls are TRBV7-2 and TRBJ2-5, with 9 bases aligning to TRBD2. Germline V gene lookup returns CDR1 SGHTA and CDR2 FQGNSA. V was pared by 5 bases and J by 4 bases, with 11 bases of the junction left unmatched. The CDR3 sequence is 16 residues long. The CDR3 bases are TGTGCCAGCAGCCGGGGCGGCGGGGGGGCAGGAGAGACCCAGTACTTC. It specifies CASSRGGGGAGETQYF.

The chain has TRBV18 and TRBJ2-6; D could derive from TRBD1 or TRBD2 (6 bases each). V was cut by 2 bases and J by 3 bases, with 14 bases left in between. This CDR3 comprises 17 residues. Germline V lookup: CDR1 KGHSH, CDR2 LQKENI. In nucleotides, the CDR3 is TGTGCCAGCTCACCATCCGGGGGCAGGCGTGGGGCCAACGTCCTGACTTTC. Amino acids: CASSPSGGRRGANVLTF.

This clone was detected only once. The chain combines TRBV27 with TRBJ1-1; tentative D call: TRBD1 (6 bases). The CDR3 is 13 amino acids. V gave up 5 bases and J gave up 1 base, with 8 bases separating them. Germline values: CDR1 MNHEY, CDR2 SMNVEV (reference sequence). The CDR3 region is CASSRRGNTEAFF. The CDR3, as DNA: TGTGCCAGCAGTCGCAGGGGGAACACTGAAGCTTTCTTT.

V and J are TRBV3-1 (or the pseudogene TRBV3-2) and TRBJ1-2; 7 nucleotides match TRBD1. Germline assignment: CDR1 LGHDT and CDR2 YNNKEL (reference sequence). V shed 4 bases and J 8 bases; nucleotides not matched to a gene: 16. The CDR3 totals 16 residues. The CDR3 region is CASSPLSTGTAAGYTF. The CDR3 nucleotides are TGTGCCAGCAGCCCCTTGTCCACCGGGACAGCCGCCGGCTACACCTTC.

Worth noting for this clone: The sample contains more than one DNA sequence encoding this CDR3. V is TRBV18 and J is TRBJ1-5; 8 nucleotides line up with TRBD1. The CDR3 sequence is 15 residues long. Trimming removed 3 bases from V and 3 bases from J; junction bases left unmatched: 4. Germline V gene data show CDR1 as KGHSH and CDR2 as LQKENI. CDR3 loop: CASSPQQGDNQPQHF. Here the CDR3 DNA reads TGTGCCAGCTCACCCCAACAGGGGGACAATCAGCCCCAGCATTTT.

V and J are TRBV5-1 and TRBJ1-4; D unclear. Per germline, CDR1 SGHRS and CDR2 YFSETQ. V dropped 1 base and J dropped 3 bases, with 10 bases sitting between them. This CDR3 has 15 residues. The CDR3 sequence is CASSLMGISNEKLFF. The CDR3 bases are TGCGCCAGCAGCTTGATGGGGATCTCTAATGAAAAACTGTTTTTT.

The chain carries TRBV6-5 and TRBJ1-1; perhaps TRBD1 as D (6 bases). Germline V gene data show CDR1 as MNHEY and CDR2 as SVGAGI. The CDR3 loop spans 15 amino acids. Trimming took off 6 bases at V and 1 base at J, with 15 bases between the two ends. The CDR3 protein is CASSQVGGRNTEAFF. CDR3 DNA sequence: TGTGCCAGCAGCCAGGTAGGGGGTAGGAACACTGAAGCTTTCTTT.

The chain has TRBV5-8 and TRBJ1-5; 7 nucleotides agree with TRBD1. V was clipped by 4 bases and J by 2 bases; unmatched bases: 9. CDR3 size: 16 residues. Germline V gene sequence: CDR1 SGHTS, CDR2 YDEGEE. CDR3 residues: CASSTTGVGGNQPQHF. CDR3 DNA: TGTGCCAGCAGCACCACAGGGGTGGGGGGCAATCAGCCCCAGCATTTT.